These 11 T cell receptor beta chains came from one sample sequenced in a study of blood T cell repertoires in COVID-19. Method: immunoSEQ multiplex PCR; TCRdb's copy keeps in-frame clones and lacks some. The table has more than 400,000 clones, roughly 87% seen once. Material for sequencing was PBMCs or T cells enriched from blood (not recorded which). Receptors originate from a woman between 18 and 29 years old who had recovered from COVID-19.

This clone was counted once. This chain joins TRBV19 and TRBJ2-3, with D possibly TRBD2 on 6 matching bases. The CDR3 has 15 residues. V lost 4 bases, J lost 3 bases, and 14 bases lay in between. CDR1 LNHDA and CDR2 SQIVND come from the germline V gene (reference sequence). The CDR3 protein is CASSRGLAITDTQYF. In DNA, the CDR3 is TGTGCCAGTAGTAGGGGACTCGCTATTACAGATACGCAGTATTTT.

V gene TRBV4-1 combines with J gene TRBJ2-7; maybe TRBD2 (5 bases). The CDR3 has 20 amino acids. Germline loops: CDR1 MGHRA, CDR2 YSYEKL. Deletions cut 4 bases from V and 4 bases from J, with 32 bases between. The CDR3 nucleotides are TGCGCCAGCAGCCTGATGATTGGCGAGCGGCAGAAGAAAAGTAGATACGAGCAGTACTTC. Amino acids: CASSLMIGERQKKSRYEQYF.

The genes are TRBV11-1 and TRBJ1-5; TRBD1 matches 8 bases. The CDR3 spans 16 residues. Germline assignment: CDR1 SGHAT and CDR2 FQDESV (reference sequence). The V gene end was trimmed by 3 bases and the J gene end by 2 bases; junction bases not matched to a gene: 6. The CDR3 sequence: CASSFEQGGGNQPQHF. In nucleotides, the CDR3 is TGTGCCAGCAGCTTCGAACAGGGGGGGGGCAATCAGCCCCAGCATTTT.

The V gene is TRBV28, the J gene TRBJ2-1; 9 nucleotides agree with TRBD1. Trimming removed 2 bases from V and 7 bases from J; junction bases left unmatched: 12. Germline V gene lookup returns CDR1 MDHEN and CDR2 SYDVKM. This CDR3 has 17 amino acids. CDR3: CASSLNFLGTGRNEQFF. The CDR3 DNA reads as TGTGCCAGCAGTTTAAATTTTTTAGGGACAGGGAGGAATGAGCAGTTCTTC.

The rearrangement joins TRBV15 to TRBJ1-5, with 9 bases matching TRBD1. Trimming at V came to 0 bases and at J to 5 bases, leaving 8 bases not matched to a gene. This CDR3 has 17 amino acids. Germline CDR1 LNHNV, CDR2 YYDKDF (reference sequence). This CDR3 reads CATSRDGPGQGYQPQHF. The CDR3 nucleotides are TGTGCCACCAGCAGAGACGGCCCCGGACAGGGGTATCAGCCCCAGCATTTT.

This chain links TRBV30 with TRBJ1-3, with D perhaps matching TRBD1 (5 bases). Deletions cut 0 bases from V and 2 bases from J, with 8 bases between. CDR3 length: 14 residues. From germline, CDR1 is GTSNPN and CDR2 SVGIG (reference sequence). CDR3 amino acids: CAWSVLQAGNTIYF. In nucleotides, the CDR3 is TGTGCCTGGAGTGTATTACAGGCTGGAAACACCATATATTTT.

A single count supports this clone. CDR3 in amino acids: CATSRQDRGYTF. Written as DNA, the CDR3 is TGTGCCACTTCCCGGCAGGACAGAGGCTACACCTTC. The gene calls are TRBV19 and TRBJ1-2; TRBD1 might be the D (6 bases). CDR1 LNHDA and CDR2 SQIVND come from the germline V gene (reference sequence). This CDR3 has 12 residues. V lost 10 bases, J lost 8 bases, and 17 bases lay in between.

The genes are TRBV18 and TRBJ2-7; 7 nucleotides line up with TRBD1. J gave up 0 bases and V 3 bases, and 8 bases lay outside the gene matches. This CDR3 is built from 16 residues. CDR1 is KGHSH and CDR2 is LQKENI in the germline V gene. CDR3 in amino acids: CASSPDRQGYSYEQYF. CDR3 in DNA: TGTGCCAGCTCACCCGATAGACAGGGCTACTCCTACGAGCAGTACTTC.

This chain's CDR3 is CASSLDYSGHPQHF. The CDR3 coding sequence is TGTGCCAGCAGCTTAGACTACTCAGGGCATCCGCAGCATTTT. The V gene is TRBV11-2, the J gene TRBJ1-5; D perhaps matches TRBD1 (5 bases). V was clipped by 0 bases and J by 13 bases, with 16 bases between them. This CDR3 is 14 amino acids long. Germline-derived CDR1 and CDR2 are SGHAT and FQNNGV.

The J gene is TRBJ1-4, the V gene TRBV2, with 10 bases aligning to TRBD1. CDR1 is SNHLY and CDR2 is FYNNEI in the germline V gene. The CDR3 has 15 residues. Trimming took 5 bases from V and 8 from J; bases not matched to a gene: 8. CDR3 sequence reads: CASSYYGTGAEKLFF. DNA of the CDR3: TGTGCCAGCAGTTATTACGGGACAGGGGCCGAAAAACTGTTTTTT.

The chain is built from TRBV7-9 and TRBJ1-5; D possibly corresponds to TRBD1 (5 bases). The CDR3 spans 12 residues. In germline, CDR1 is SEHNR, CDR2 FQNEAQ (reference sequence). Trimming removed 5 bases at V and 7 bases at J, with 9 bases between. CDR3 residues: CASSRGGQPQHF. Here the CDR3 DNA reads TGTGCCAGCAGCAGGGGAGGGCAGCCCCAGCATTTT.